Detailed here is one T cell receptor beta chain. Which antigen it targets is not known. No per-base quality is available; no much larger clone lies one base away. The data belong to a study of T cells after yellow fever vaccination (dated by TCRdb to about 2019). With regard to the full study: The SMART-Seq v4 Ultra Low Input RNA kit was used to prepare libraries from fractions with low cell numbers. Two healthy male donors, one aged 18 to 30 and one aged 30 to 40 years, made up the cohort. Bulk TCR alpha and beta repertoires were sequenced longitudinally to track T-cell clones before and after primary and booster YFV17D yellow fever vaccination. Blood was drawn at multiple timepoints before and after primary and secondary immunization, with bulk PBMC replicates and cell subsets isolated.

Sequencing was carried out with an Illumina NovaSeq 6000. TCR cDNA was synthesized by 5'RACE template switching, through which a universal primer site and unique molecular identifiers were introduced. Priming for cDNA synthesis came from both the TCR alpha and TCR beta constant segments. Library amplification involved two PCR steps, and the second step added sample barcodes and sequencing adapters. Libraries were sequenced on Illumina HiSeq 2500 (2x100 bp) or NovaSeq (2x150 bp). Concerning the study's data processing: MIGEC handled demultiplexing of reads and collapsing into UMI consensus sequences, while MiXCR performed V(D)J alignment. Clonotypes responding to the vaccine were identified with edgeR on replicate PBMC samples, with the criteria of FDR below 0.01 and a log2 fold change above 5 up to day 15. Bulk clonotypes were assigned CD4 or CD8 identity according to which sequenced CD4 or CD8 repertoire held them at higher abundance. TCRdb reworked the public reads: Q25 trimming with fastp, MiXCR clone assembly, productive beta chains retained. Here each entry gathers all rows of one CDR3 protein and keeps the most common genes and DNA. TCRdb, not the authors, supplied the V and J calls. This sample lists some 290,000 distinct CDR3 sequences; about 10% were detected once. The ten largest clones add up to 2.5% to 4% of the sample.

The paper as a whole reports these results and caveats: Because the study included only a couple of donors, the extent to which the findings can be generalized is limited. After the booster, most of the clones that had expanded following primary vaccination were detected again (almost 98% of CD4 and around 87% of CD8), which suggests that memory was broadly maintained. FACS-sorted repertoires could contain abundant contaminating clonotypes from the bulk population, so computational filtering was required. A small share of clonotypes was detected in both CD4 and CD8 compartments, with the overlap likely arising from convergent recombination. The secondary T-cell response was found to be weaker but faster than the primary response, with a peak reached on day 5 rather than on day 15.

Per the publication, the treatment or condition label means: live attenuated yellow fever vaccine strain. PBMCs were isolated from peripheral blood using a standard Ficoll-Paque protocol. Dynabeads CD4 and CD8 positive selection kits were used to isolate CD4 and CD8 T-cell fractions. RNA was extracted with TriZol from bulk PBMCs, CD4 and CD8 fractions, and dextramer-positive and dextramer-negative fractions. This receptor was obtained from a man aged 18 to 29 who received the YFV17D yellow fever vaccine. The specimen comprised CD4+ T cells sorted from PBMCs, sampled 45 days after the yellow fever booster vaccination.

CDR3 sequence: CASSRKYDTEAFF. The DNA sequence follows: TGTGCCAGCTCACGGAAGTATGACACTGAAGCTTTCTTT. The V and J genes are TRBV18 and TRBJ1-1; the D gene assignment is ambiguous. Cut back by 4 bases and 3 bases, the V and J ends lie 9 bases apart. The germline V gene supplies CDR1 KGHSH and CDR2 LQKENI. Inclusive of the bounding cysteine and phenylalanine, the CDR3 is 13 residues long. This entry keeps only the CDR3 DNA: 39 bases, framed from base 1.